These 7 T cell receptor beta chains were sequenced from one sample in a study of OX40 agonist ivuxolimab in advanced cancers. Some clones are missing from TCRdb's copy, which holds only in-frame ones; the method was immunoSEQ multiplex PCR. The table includes around 98,000 clones, approximately 90% detected once. This sample comprised CD4+ or CD8+ T cells sorted from blood, obtained in a trial of the OX40 agonist ivuxolimab. Receptors originate from an adult with an advanced solid tumor such as melanoma, head and neck, liver or kidney cancer.

The chain couples TRBV4-2 to TRBJ2-4; 14 bases map to TRBD2. From germline, CDR1 is LGHNA and CDR2 YNFKEQ. The CDR3 sequence is 18 residues long. V lost 4 bases, J lost 0 bases, and 5 bases stayed unmatched. The CDR3: CASSPGLAGALAKNIQYF. DNA for the CDR3: TGTGCCAGCAGCCCGGGACTAGCGGGGGCTCTAGCCAAAAACATTCAGTACTTC.

V and J are TRBV19 and TRBJ2-7; D possibly corresponds to TRBD1 (8 bases). The CDR3 totals 18 residues. The V gene's germline CDR1 is LNHDA and CDR2 SQIVND (reference sequence). With 7 bases removed from V and 0 bases from J, the gap between germline ends came to 25 bases. In nucleotides, the CDR3 is TGTGCCAGTATCACATCGAACAGGGGGGGGTTTTGCTCCTACGAGCAGTACTTC. Translating gives CASITSNRGGFCSYEQYF.

The chain links TRBV5-6 to TRBJ2-7, with D possibly called TRBD1 or TRBD2 (5 bases each). CDR1 is SGHDT and CDR2 is YYEEEE in the germline V gene. The V end was cut by 0 bases, the J end by 3 bases, with 16 bases between. The CDR3 spans 16 residues. CDR3: CASSLAGIGENYEQYF. The CDR3 nucleotides read TGTGCCAGCAGCTTGGCCGGGATAGGGGAGAACTACGAGCAGTACTTC.

This clone was detected only a few times. Written as DNA, the CDR3 is TGTGCCAGCTCACCAAACAGCGATCAGCCCCAGCATTTT. Translation gives CASSPNSDQPQHF. This chain links TRBV18 with TRBJ1-5; no clear D. V was pared by 2 bases and J by 5 bases, with 7 bases between. The CDR3 is 13 amino acids. Germline V gives CDR1 KGHSH, CDR2 LQKENI.

V and J are TRBV5-1 and TRBJ1-2; 8 bases are a match to TRBD1. Looked up from germline, CDR1 is SGHRS and CDR2 is YFSETQ. The junction had 8 bases not matched to a gene; V was cut back by 4 bases and J by 6 bases. CDR3 size: 14 residues. CDR3 sequence reads: CASSPTAGGHGYTF. In DNA, the CDR3 is TGCGCCAGCAGCCCCACCGCAGGGGGCCATGGCTACACCTTC.

The V call is TRBV6-6, the J call TRBJ2-1, with 9 bases that match TRBD1. Trimming cost V 0 bases and J 6 bases; bases outside gene matches: 6. The germline V gene has CDR1 MNHNY and CDR2 SVGAGI (reference sequence). The CDR3 runs to 16 residues. The CDR3 nucleotides read TGTGCCAGCAGTTACTCCGGACAGGGGATGGGCAATGAGCAGTTCTTC. Translated: CASSYSGQGMGNEQFF.

The J gene is TRBJ1-4, the V gene TRBV18; D ambiguous. The CDR3 has 14 amino acids. Trimming shortened V by 6 bases and J by 3 bases, and 11 bases separated the two germline ends. CDR1 is KGHSH, CDR2 LQKENI, per germline. The DNA for the CDR3 is TGTGCCAGCTCCCTAGGACCGGCTAATGAAAAACTGTTTTTT. Protein product: CASSLGPANEKLFF.